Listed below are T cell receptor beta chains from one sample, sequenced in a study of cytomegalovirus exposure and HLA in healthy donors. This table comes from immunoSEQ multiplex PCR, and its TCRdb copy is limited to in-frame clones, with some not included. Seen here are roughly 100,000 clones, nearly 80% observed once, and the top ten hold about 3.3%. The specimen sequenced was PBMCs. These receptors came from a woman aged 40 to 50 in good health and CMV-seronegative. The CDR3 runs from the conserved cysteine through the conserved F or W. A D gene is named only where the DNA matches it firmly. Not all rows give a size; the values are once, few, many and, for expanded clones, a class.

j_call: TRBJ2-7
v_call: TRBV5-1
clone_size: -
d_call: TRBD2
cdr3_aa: CASSSRASGGAYEQYF
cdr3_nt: TGCGCCAGCAGCTCGAGGGCTAGCGGAGGGGCCTACGAGCAGTACTTC

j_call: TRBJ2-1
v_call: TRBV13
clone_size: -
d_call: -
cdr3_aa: CASSFHQGFNEQFF
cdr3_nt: TGTGCCAGCAGCTTTCACCAGGGCTTCAATGAGCAGTTCTTC

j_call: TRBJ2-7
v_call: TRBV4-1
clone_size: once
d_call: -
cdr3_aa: CASSLGISGSYEQYF
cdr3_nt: TGCGCCAGCAGCCTGGGTATTAGCGGATCCTACGAGCAGTACTTC

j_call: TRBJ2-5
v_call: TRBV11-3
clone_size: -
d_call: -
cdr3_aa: CASSLLTSVKETQYF
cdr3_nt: TGTGCCAGCAGCTTACTGACATCAGTGAAAGAGACCCAGTACTTC

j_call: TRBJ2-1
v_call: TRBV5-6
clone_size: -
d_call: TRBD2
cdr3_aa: CASSLGLAGGKSSYNEQFF
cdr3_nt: TGTGCCAGCAGCTTGGGACTAGCGGGAGGTAAGAGCTCCTACAATGAGCAGTTCTTC

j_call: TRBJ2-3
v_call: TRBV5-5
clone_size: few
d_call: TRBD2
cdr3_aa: CASSLLAGGPDTQYF
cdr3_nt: TGTGCCAGCAGCCTATTAGCGGGAGGGCCCGATACGCAGTATTTT

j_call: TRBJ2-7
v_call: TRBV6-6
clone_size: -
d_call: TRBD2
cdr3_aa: CASSYRGDPYEQYF
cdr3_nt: TGTGCCAGCAGTTACCGGGGGGACCCCTACGAGCAGTACTTC

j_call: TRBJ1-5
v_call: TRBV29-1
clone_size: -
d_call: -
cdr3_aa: CSVGGAGNQPQHF
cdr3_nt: TGCAGCGTGGGGGGGGCAGGGAATCAGCCCCAGCATTTT

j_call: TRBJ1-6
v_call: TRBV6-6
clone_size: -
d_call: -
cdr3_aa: CASSPKTAAGRSPLHF
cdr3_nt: TGTGCCAGCAGTCCCAAGACCGCGGCTGGCCGTTCACCCCTCCACTTT

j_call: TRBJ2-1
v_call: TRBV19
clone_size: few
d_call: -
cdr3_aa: CASSYGLGYNEQFF
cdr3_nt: TGTGCCAGTTCCTATGGGCTCGGCTACAATGAGCAGTTCTTC

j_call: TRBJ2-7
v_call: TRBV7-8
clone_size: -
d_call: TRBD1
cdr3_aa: CASSKRGQGLHEQYF
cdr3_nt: TGTGCCAGCAGCAAGAGGGGACAGGGCTTACACGAGCAGTACTTC

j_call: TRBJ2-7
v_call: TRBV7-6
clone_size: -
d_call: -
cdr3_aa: CASSLRPGESYEQYF
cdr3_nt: TGTGCCAGCAGCTTAAGACCCGGGGAGTCCTACGAGCAGTACTTC

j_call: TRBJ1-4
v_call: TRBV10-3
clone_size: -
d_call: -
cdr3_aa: CAISESGRVDGNEKLFF
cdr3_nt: TGTGCCATCAGTGAGTCGGGCAGGGTGGACGGTAATGAAAAACTGTTTTTT

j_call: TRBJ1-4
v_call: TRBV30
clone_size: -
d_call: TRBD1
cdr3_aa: CAWKGQVNEKLFF
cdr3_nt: TGTGCCTGGAAGGGACAGGTTAATGAAAAACTGTTTTTT

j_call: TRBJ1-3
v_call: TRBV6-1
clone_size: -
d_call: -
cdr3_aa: CASKSGLNTIYF
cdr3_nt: TGTGCCAGCAAGTCCGGTCTAAACACCATATATTTT

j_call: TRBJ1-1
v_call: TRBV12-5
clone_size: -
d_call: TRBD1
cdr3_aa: CASAPGTGAMNTEAFF
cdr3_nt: TGTGCTAGTGCCCCCGGGACAGGGGCCATGAACACTGAAGCTTTCTTT

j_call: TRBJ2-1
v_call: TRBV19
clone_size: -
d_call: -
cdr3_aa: CASSRLDSLLRTEQFF
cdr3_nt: TGTGCCAGTAGTAGACTAGACAGCCTCCTTCGTACTGAGCAGTTCTTC

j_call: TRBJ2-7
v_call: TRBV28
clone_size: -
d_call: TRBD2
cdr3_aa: CASRSGRYEQYF
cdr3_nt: TGTGCCAGCCGTAGCGGGAGATACGAGCAGTACTTC

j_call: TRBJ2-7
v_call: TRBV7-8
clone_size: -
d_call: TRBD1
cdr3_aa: CASSSRQGGEQYF
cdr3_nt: TGTGCCAGCAGCTCGCGACAGGGTGGCGAGCAGTACTTC

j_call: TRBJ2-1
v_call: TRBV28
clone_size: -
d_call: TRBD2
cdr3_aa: CASSPSRGLAGGIYNEQFF
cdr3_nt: TGTGCCAGCAGCCCGTCGCGGGGACTAGCGGGAGGGATCTACAATGAGCAGTTCTTC

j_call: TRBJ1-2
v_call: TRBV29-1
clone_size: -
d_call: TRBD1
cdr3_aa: CSVGQGGGYTF
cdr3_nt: TGCAGCGTTGGGCAGGGGGGTGGCTACACCTTC

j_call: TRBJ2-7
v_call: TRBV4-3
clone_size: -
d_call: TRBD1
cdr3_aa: CASSQDNGRGYEQYF
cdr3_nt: TGCGCCAGCAGCCAAGATAATGGCAGGGGGTACGAGCAGTACTTC

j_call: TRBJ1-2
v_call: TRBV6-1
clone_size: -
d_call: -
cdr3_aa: CASSEALRAGDGYTF
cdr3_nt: TGTGCCAGCAGTGAAGCGCTTCGGGCGGGGGATGGCTACACCTTC

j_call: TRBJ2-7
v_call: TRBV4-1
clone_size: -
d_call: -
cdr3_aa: CASSPTGAHASYEQYF
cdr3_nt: TGCGCCAGCAGCCCCACGGGAGCTCATGCATCCTACGAGCAGTACTTC

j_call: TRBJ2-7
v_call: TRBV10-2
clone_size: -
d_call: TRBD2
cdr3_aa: CASSESGGYEQYF
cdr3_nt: TGCGCCAGCAGTGAGTCGGGGGGGTACGAGCAGTACTTC

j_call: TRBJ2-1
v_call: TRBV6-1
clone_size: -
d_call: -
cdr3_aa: CASSREQVYNEQFF
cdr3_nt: TGTGCCAGCTCCAGGGAACAGGTCTACAATGAGCAGTTCTTC

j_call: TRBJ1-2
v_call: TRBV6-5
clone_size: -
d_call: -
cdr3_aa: CASSSPRGVTGYGYTF
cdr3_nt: TGTGCCAGCAGTTCCCCTCGGGGGGTTACGGGCTATGGCTACACCTTC

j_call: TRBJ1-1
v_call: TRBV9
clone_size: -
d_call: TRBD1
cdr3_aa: CASSPGTGRREAFF
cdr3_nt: TGTGCCAGCAGCCCCGGGACAGGCCGCCGTGAAGCTTTCTTT

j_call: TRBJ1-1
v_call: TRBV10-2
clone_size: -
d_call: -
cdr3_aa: CASSEPRTVNTEAFF
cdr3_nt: TGCGCCAGCAGTGAGCCCAGGACAGTTAACACTGAAGCTTTCTTT

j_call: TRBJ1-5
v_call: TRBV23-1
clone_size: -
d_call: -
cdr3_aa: CASDFKLQNYSNQPQHF
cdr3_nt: TGCGCCAGCGACTTCAAGCTCCAAAATTATAGCAATCAGCCCCAGCATTTT

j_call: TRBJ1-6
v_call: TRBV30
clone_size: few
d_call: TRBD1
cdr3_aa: CAWSPNRQGRTPLHF
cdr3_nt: TGTGCCTGGAGTCCCAACCGACAGGGGAGGACACCCCTCCACTTT

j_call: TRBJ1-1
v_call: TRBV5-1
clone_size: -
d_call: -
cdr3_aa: CASSTVGARGTEAFF
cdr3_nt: TGCGCCAGCAGTACGGTGGGGGCTCGGGGCACTGAAGCTTTCTTT

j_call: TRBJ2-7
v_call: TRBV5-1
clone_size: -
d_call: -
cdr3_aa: CASSLDARALHEQYF
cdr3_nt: TGCGCCAGCAGCTTGGATGCCAGGGCTCTGCACGAGCAGTACTTC

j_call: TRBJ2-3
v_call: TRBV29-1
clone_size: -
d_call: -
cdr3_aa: CSLGPLRPDTQYF
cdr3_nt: TGCAGCCTGGGCCCCTTAAGGCCAGATACGCAGTATTTT

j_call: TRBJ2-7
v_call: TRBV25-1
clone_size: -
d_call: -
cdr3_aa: CASGLAEQYF
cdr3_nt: TGTGCCAGCGGATTAGCGGAGCAGTACTTC

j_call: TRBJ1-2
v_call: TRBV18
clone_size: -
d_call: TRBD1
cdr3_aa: CASSPPTGVNYGYTF
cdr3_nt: TGTGCCAGCTCACCGCCGACAGGGGTAAACTATGGCTACACCTTC

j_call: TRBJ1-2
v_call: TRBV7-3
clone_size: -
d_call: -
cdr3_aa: CASSLFEGGGYTF
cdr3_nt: TGTGCCAGCAGCTTATTTGAGGGTGGCGGCTACACCTTC

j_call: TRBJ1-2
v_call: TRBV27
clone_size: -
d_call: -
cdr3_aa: CASSARAGWQGTYPNYGYTF
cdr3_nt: TGTGCCAGCAGTGCTAGGGCCGGGTGGCAGGGGACATACCCTAACTATGGCTACACCTTC

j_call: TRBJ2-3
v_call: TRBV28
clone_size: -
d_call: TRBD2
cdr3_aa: CASSLTSGKFTDTQYF
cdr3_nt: TGTGCCAGCAGTTTAACTAGCGGGAAATTCACAGATACGCAGTATTTT

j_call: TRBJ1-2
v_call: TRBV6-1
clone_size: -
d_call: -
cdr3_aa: CASSEAVYRGYGYTF
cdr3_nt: TGTGCCAGCAGTGAAGCAGTGTATCGCGGCTATGGCTACACCTTC

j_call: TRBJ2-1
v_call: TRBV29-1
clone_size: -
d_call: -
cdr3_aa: CSEISLYNEQFF
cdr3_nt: TGCAGTGAAATAAGCCTCTACAATGAGCAGTTCTTC